These T cell receptor beta chains were read from a single sample in a study of blood T cell repertoires in COVID-19. Generated by immunoSEQ multiplex PCR, the TCRdb table keeps only in-frame clones and is missing some. This table holds over 75,000 clones, around four fifths found once. The sequencing input was peripheral blood. The receptors originated from a human donor in a cohort sampled during active COVID-19. Both conserved end residues are part of each CDR3. The D gene is left open where the match is weak. A row's size may be missing; if present it is once, few, many or a size class.

CDR3 protein	CDR3 DNA	CDR3 length	D gene	clone size	V gene	J gene
CASSLHRQGGYGYTF	TGCGCCAGCAGCCTCCACCGTCAGGGCGGCTATGGCTACACCTTC	15	NA	once	TRBV4-3	TRBJ1-2
CASSLSSLRQGARRLFF	TGTGCCAGCAGTTTATCGTCTCTTCGTCAGGGGGCGAGAAGGCTGTTTTTT	17	TRBD1	NA	TRBV28	TRBJ1-4
CASSPTLTSTHEQYF	TGTGCCAGCAGCCCCACCTTGACTAGCACCCACGAGCAGTACTTC	15	TRBD2	NA	TRBV11-3	TRBJ2-7
CASRVGTTYGYTF	TGCGCCAGCAGAGTGGGGACAACCTACGGCTACACCTTC	13	NA	NA	TRBV10-1	TRBJ1-2
CASSGGQGVYEQYF	TGCGCCAGCAGCGGGGGACAGGGAGTCTACGAGCAGTACTTC	14	TRBD1	NA	TRBV5-1	TRBJ2-7
CASSPGTQDYEQYF	TGCGCCAGCAGCCCCGGGACTCAAGACTACGAGCAGTACTTC	14	NA	NA	TRBV5-1	TRBJ2-7
CASSLAALAGGGGEQYF	TGTGCCAGCAGCTTGGCGGCGCTAGCGGGAGGTGGAGGCGAGCAGTACTTC	17	TRBD2	few	TRBV5-6	TRBJ2-7
CAWYRDRGTSGANVLTF	TGTGCCTGGTACCGGGACAGGGGAACCTCTGGGGCCAACGTCCTGACTTTC	17	TRBD1	NA	TRBV30	TRBJ2-6
CASSLTPSQTDTQYF	TGTGCCAGCAGCTTAACGCCTAGCCAGACAGATACGCAGTATTTT	15	NA	NA	TRBV7-2	TRBJ2-3
CASSLDRDINGELFF	TGTGCCAGCAGCTTAGACAGGGACATCAACGGGGAGCTGTTTTTT	15	NA	NA	TRBV11-1	TRBJ2-2
CASADSLDTGELFF	TGCGCCAGTGCGGACAGCCTTGACACCGGGGAGCTGTTTTTT	14	NA	NA	TRBV5-1	TRBJ2-2
CAWNPYSTSGGTDTQYF	TGTGCCTGGAATCCCTACTCGACTAGCGGGGGCACAGATACGCAGTATTTT	17	TRBD2	NA	TRBV30	TRBJ2-3
CASSLGVSGANVLTF	TGCGCCAGCAGCTTGGGCGTCTCTGGGGCCAACGTCCTGACTTTC	15	NA	NA	TRBV5-1	TRBJ2-6
CASKIPGLAGVEYF	TGTGCCAGCAAGATACCGGGACTAGCGGGAGTGGAGTACTTC	14	TRBD2	NA	TRBV6-5	TRBJ2-7
CASSLGSGTNSPLHF	TGTGCCAGCAGCTTAGGTTCCGGTACCAATTCACCCCTCCACTTT	15	NA	NA	TRBV11-2	TRBJ1-6
CASSSTSAGGDTQYF	TGTGCCAGCAGTTCAACCTCCGCTGGGGGGGATACGCAGTATTTT	15	NA	NA	TRBV2	TRBJ2-3
CASSRGLAGRETQYF	TGTGCCAGCAGCCGTGGACTAGCGGGGCGGGAGACCCAGTACTTC	15	TRBD2	NA	TRBV4-2	TRBJ2-5
CASSFDSPDYNEQFF	TGTGCCAGCAGCTTTGACAGTCCAGATTACAATGAGCAGTTCTTC	15	NA	NA	TRBV6-2/TRBV6-3	TRBJ2-1
CASSLARQETQYF	TGTGCCAGCAGCTTAGCGCGCCAAGAGACCCAGTACTTC	13	NA	NA	TRBV7-2	TRBJ2-5
CASSSLPGQGAYEQYF	TGTGCCAGCTCATCTCTTCCGGGACAGGGGGCTTACGAGCAGTACTTC	16	TRBD1	few	TRBV18	TRBJ2-7
CASSFTTGVNTEAFF	TGTGCCAGCAGCTTTACTACAGGGGTTAACACTGAAGCTTTCTTT	15	TRBD1	few	TRBV5-5	TRBJ1-1
CASSEKQYRGNEQFF	TGTGCCAGCAGCGAAAAGCAGTACAGGGGCAATGAGCAGTTCTTC	15	TRBD1	few	TRBV11-2	TRBJ2-1
CASSFSGGAIAKNIQYF	TGTGCCAGCAGTTTCTCGGGGGGGGCTATAGCCAAAAACATTCAGTACTTC	17	TRBD2	NA	TRBV28	TRBJ2-4
CASSLRWGTGGTRANYGYTF	TGTGCCAGCAGTTTACGATGGGGGACAGGAGGAACAAGAGCTAACTATGGCTACACCTTC	20	TRBD1	NA	TRBV27	TRBJ1-2
CASSQVVRASGANVLTF	TGTGCCAGCAGCCAAGTAGTCAGGGCATCTGGGGCCAACGTCCTGACTTTC	17	NA	NA	TRBV3-1/TRBV3-2	TRBJ2-6
CASSFLPAGDSYEQYF	TGTGCCAGCAGCTTCCTCCCAGCGGGGGATTCCTACGAGCAGTACTTC	16	TRBD2	once	TRBV9	TRBJ2-7
CASSLEPGQMVYEQYF	TGTGCCAGCAGCCTAGAACCGGGACAGATGGTCTACGAGCAGTACTTC	16	TRBD1	NA	TRBV5-4	TRBJ2-7
CASSGGGRYNEQFF	TGTGCCAGCTCCGGCGGTGGCCGCTACAATGAGCAGTTCTTC	14	NA	NA	TRBV18	TRBJ2-1
CASSPPILNTEAFF	TGTGCCAGCTCACCACCTATTCTGAACACTGAAGCTTTCTTT	14	NA	NA	TRBV18	TRBJ1-1
CASSPGKGPDTQYF	TGTGCCAGCAGCCCCGGCAAGGGGCCAGATACGCAGTATTTT	14	NA	once	TRBV5-4	TRBJ2-3
CASSLAGGPWNTGELFF	TGTGCCAGCAGCTTAGCTGGCGGGCCTTGGAACACCGGGGAGCTGTTTTTT	17	NA	NA	TRBV11-3	TRBJ2-2
CASSPRRYDKNIQYF	TGTGCCAGCAGTCCCCGCCGGTATGACAAAAACATTCAGTACTTC	15	NA	NA	TRBV28	TRBJ2-4
CAWSRGTGGPGNSPLHF	TGTGCCTGGAGTCGGGGGACAGGGGGCCCGGGGAATTCACCCCTCCACTTT	17	TRBD1	NA	TRBV30	TRBJ1-6
CASSRGRGGTALNYGYTF	TGTGCCAGCAGCCGAGGCCGTGGGGGGACAGCTCTTAACTATGGCTACACCTTC	18	TRBD1	once	TRBV7-8	TRBJ1-2
CASSTGGRGNTIYF	TGTGCCAGCAGTACAGGGGGCCGTGGAAACACCATATATTTT	14	TRBD1	NA	TRBV6-5	TRBJ1-3
CASLLAGGSSYNEQFF	TGTGCCAGCCTCCTGGCGGGCGGGAGTTCCTACAATGAGCAGTTCTTC	16	NA	NA	TRBV21-1	TRBJ2-1
CASSIGTSGSTDTQYF	TGTGCCAGTAGTATAGGGACTAGCGGGAGCACAGATACGCAGTATTTT	16	TRBD2	NA	TRBV19	TRBJ2-3
CASSQDWLAGAHPDTQYF	TGTGCCAGCAGCCAAGACTGGCTAGCGGGGGCCCACCCAGATACGCAGTATTTT	18	TRBD2	once	TRBV3-1/TRBV3-2	TRBJ2-3
CASSLGQGRGELFF	TGCGCCAGCAGCTTGGGACAGGGTCGCGGGGAGCTGTTTTTT	14	TRBD1	NA	TRBV5-1	TRBJ2-2
CASSGTGVFSPLHF	TGTGCCAGCAGTGGGACAGGGGTCTTTTCACCCCTCCACTTT	14	TRBD1	NA	TRBV28	TRBJ1-6
CASSQAGQGGRGNEKLFF	TGCGCCAGCAGCCAAGCCGGACAGGGCGGTCGGGGAAATGAAAAACTGTTTTTT	18	TRBD1	NA	TRBV4-3	TRBJ1-4
CAWSVAGPPNTGELFF	TGTGCCTGGAGTGTGGCGGGGCCGCCGAACACCGGGGAGCTGTTTTTT	16	NA	NA	TRBV30	TRBJ2-2
CASSQDWGPTAYEQYF	TGCGCCAGCAGCCAAGATTGGGGGCCAACGGCCTACGAGCAGTACTTC	16	NA	NA	TRBV4-3	TRBJ2-7
CASSLWGGNQPQHF	TGTGCCAGCAGCTTATGGGGGGGCAATCAGCCCCAGCATTTT	14	NA	NA	TRBV7-2	TRBJ1-5
CASSGGPLAGGRDTQYF	TGTGCCAGCAGTGGAGGACCTCTGGCGGGGGGGCGAGATACGCAGTATTTT	17	TRBD2	NA	TRBV9	TRBJ2-3
CAGGVLLGNQPQHF	TGTGCCGGCGGGGTGCTTTTAGGCAATCAGCCCCAGCATTTT	14	NA	NA	TRBV28	TRBJ1-5
CASSQGTANSYEQYF	TGCGCCAGCAGCCAAGGGACAGCGAACTCCTACGAGCAGTACTTC	15	NA	NA	TRBV4-1	TRBJ2-7
CASSSDRVTEAFF	TGTGCCAGCAGCTCAGACAGGGTCACTGAAGCTTTCTTT	13	TRBD1	NA	TRBV13	TRBJ1-1
CASSSPGGTGELFF	TGTGCCAGTAGCTCTCCAGGGGGCACCGGGGAGCTGTTTTTT	14	TRBD1	NA	TRBV19	TRBJ2-2
CATILSRDRGWEYGYTF	TGTGCCACCATCCTGTCCCGGGACAGGGGTTGGGAGTATGGCTACACCTTC	17	TRBD1	NA	TRBV24-1	TRBJ1-2
CASSYPGSGGHEQYF	TGTGCCAGCAGTTACCCGGGGTCGGGTGGTCACGAGCAGTACTTC	15	NA	NA	TRBV6-6	TRBJ2-7
CASSLRGQITGELFF	TGTGCCAGCAGTTTACGCGGACAGATCACCGGGGAGCTGTTTTTT	15	NA	NA	TRBV27	TRBJ2-2
CASSQEGQYSNEQFF	TGTGCCAGCAGCCAAGAGGGGCAGTACAGCAATGAGCAGTTCTTC	15	NA	NA	TRBV4-2	TRBJ2-1
CASSLGHEPQHF	TGTGCCAGCAGCCTCGGACACGAGCCCCAGCATTTT	12	NA	few	TRBV12-3/TRBV12-4	TRBJ1-5
CASSQIPGGQETQYF	TGTGCCAGCAGCCAGATACCCGGCGGTCAGGAGACCCAGTACTTC	15	NA	NA	TRBV7-3	TRBJ2-5
CASSQDRRQGGQETQYF	TGTGCCAGCAGCCAAGATCGGAGGCAGGGAGGGCAAGAGACCCAGTACTTC	17	TRBD2	NA	TRBV3-1/TRBV3-2	TRBJ2-5
CASSAGGDQPQHF	TGTGCCAGCAGCGCCGGGGGGGATCAGCCCCAGCATTTT	13	NA	NA	TRBV9	TRBJ1-5
CSASATWGAPDTQYF	TGCAGTGCTAGTGCAACCTGGGGAGCCCCAGATACGCAGTATTTT	15	NA	NA	TRBV20-1	TRBJ2-3
CASSVVGLVSPDTQYF	TGTGCCAGCAGCGTGGTGGGCTTAGTGTCGCCAGATACGCAGTATTTT	16	NA	NA	TRBV5-4	TRBJ2-3
CASSSGEPNEQFF	TGTGCCAGCAGCTCAGGGGAGCCCAATGAGCAGTTCTTC	13	NA	few	TRBV11-2	TRBJ2-1